Here is one TCR beta chain with its context. This sample is part of a study of shared T cell receptors in the human thymus. Only in-frame clones appear in the TCRdb table, and some are missing; sequencing was by immunoSEQ multiplex PCR. The sample includes almost 550,000 clones, approximately 78% of them seen just once. CDR3 length: 14 amino acids. From germline, CDR1 is MDHEN and CDR2 SYDVKM. V dropped 6 bases and J dropped 4; count of bases not matched to a gene: 5. These data were also reused for a study on human thymus T cells.

This sequence joins TRBV28 and TRBJ2-7, with TRBD2 matching 11 bases. The sequenced material came from thymocytes. This receptor was taken from a boy in the first two years of life with a congenital heart defect. CDR3 in DNA: TGTGCCAGCAGAACCGGGACTAGCGGTTACGAGCAGTACTTC. Protein: CASRTGTSGYEQYF. Based on the CDR3 plus reference TRBV28 and TRBJ2-7, the full variable domain is DVKVTQSSRYLVKRTGEKVFLECVQDMDHENMFWYRQDPGLGLRLIYFSYDVKMKEKGDIPEGYSVSREKKERFSLILESASTNQTSMYLCASRTGTSGYEQYFGPGTRLTVT.